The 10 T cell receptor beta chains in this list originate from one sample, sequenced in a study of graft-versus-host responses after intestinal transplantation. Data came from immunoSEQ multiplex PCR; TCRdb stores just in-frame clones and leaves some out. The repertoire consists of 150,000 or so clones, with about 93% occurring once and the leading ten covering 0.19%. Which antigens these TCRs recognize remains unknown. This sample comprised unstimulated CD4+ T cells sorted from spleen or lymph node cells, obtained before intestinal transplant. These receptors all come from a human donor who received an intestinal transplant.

In nucleotides, the CDR3 is TGTGCCAGCAGCGTAGCGGGACGGGCCACTGAAGCTTTCTTT. This encodes CASSVAGRATEAFF. The chain uses TRBV9 and TRBJ1-1, with D perhaps matching TRBD1 (5 bases). With 0 bases removed from V and 4 bases from J, the gap between germline ends came to 10 bases. The CDR3 loop spans 14 amino acids. Germline V CDR1 and CDR2: SGDLS, YYNGEE.

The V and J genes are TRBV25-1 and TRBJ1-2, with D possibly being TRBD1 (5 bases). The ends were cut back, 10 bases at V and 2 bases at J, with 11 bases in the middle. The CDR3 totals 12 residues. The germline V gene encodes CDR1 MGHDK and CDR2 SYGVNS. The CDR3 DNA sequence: TGTGCCACCTCTCGACAGAACTATGGCTACACCTTC. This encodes CATSRQNYGYTF.

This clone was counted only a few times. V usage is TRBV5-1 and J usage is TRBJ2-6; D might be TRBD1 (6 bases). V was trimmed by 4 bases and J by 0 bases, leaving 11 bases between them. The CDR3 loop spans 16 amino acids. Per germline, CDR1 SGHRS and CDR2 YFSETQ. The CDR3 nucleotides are TGCGCCAGCAGCCTCCGGGACAACTCTGGGGCCAACGTCCTGACTTTC. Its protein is CASSLRDNSGANVLTF. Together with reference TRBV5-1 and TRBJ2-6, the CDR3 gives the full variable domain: KAGVTQTPRYLIKTRGQQVTLSCSPISGHRSVSWYQQTPGQGLQFLFEYFSETQRNKGNFPGRFSGRQFSNSRSEMNVSTLELGDSALYLCASSLRDNSGANVLTFGAGSRLTVL.

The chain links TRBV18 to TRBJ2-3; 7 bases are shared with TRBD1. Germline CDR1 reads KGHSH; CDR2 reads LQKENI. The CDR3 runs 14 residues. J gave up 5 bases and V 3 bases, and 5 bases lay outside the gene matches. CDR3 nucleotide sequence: TGTGCCAGCTCACCGGGACAGTCGGTAGATACGCAGTATTTT. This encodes CASSPGQSVDTQYF.

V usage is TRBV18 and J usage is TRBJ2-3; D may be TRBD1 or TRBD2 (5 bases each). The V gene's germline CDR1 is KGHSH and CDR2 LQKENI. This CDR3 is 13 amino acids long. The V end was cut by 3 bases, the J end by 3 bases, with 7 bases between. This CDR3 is CASSPGRTDTQYF. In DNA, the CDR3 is TGTGCCAGCTCACCGGGACGTACAGATACGCAGTATTTT.

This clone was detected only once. CDR3 region: CASRAWAGVDEQFF. CDR3 DNA sequence: TGTGCCAGCAGGGCTTGGGCAGGGGTTGATGAGCAGTTCTTC. V gene TRBV28 combines with J gene TRBJ2-1, with D maybe TRBD1 (6 bases). The V end lost 6 bases, the J end lost 8 bases, and 17 bases lay between the germline ends. Germline V lookup: CDR1 MDHEN, CDR2 SYDVKM. The CDR3 runs to 14 residues. The whole variable domain, filled in from reference TRBV28 and TRBJ2-1, reads DVKVTQSSRYLVKRTGEKVFLECVQDMDHENMFWYRQDPGLGLRLIYFSYDVKMKEKGDIPEGYSVSREKKERFSLILESASTNQTSMYLCASRAWAGVDEQFFGPGTRLTVL.

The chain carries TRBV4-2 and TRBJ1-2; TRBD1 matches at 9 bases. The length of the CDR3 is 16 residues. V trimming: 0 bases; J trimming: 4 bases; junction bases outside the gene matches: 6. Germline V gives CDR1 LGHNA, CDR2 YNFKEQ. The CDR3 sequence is CASSQERWDRAYGYTF. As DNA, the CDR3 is TGTGCCAGCAGCCAAGAGAGGTGGGACAGGGCCTATGGCTACACCTTC.

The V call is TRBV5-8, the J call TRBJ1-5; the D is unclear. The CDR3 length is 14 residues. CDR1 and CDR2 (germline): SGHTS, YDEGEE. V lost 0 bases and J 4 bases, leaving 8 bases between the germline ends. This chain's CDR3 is CASSLGTINQPQHF. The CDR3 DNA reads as TGTGCCAGCAGCTTGGGTACCATAAATCAGCCCCAGCATTTT.

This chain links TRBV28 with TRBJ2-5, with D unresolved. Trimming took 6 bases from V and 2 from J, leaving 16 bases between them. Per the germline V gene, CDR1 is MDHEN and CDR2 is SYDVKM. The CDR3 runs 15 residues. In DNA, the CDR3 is TGTGCCAGCAGCTCCCTTGATGGAGTTCAAGAGACCCAGTACTTC. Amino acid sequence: CASSSLDGVQETQYF.

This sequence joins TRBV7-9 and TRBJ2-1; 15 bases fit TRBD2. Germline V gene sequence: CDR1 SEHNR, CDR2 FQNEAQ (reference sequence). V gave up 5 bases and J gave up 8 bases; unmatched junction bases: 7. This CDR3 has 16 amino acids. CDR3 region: CASSPGTSGRRDEQFF. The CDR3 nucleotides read TGTGCCAGCAGCCCCGGGACTAGCGGGAGGCGGGATGAGCAGTTCTTC.